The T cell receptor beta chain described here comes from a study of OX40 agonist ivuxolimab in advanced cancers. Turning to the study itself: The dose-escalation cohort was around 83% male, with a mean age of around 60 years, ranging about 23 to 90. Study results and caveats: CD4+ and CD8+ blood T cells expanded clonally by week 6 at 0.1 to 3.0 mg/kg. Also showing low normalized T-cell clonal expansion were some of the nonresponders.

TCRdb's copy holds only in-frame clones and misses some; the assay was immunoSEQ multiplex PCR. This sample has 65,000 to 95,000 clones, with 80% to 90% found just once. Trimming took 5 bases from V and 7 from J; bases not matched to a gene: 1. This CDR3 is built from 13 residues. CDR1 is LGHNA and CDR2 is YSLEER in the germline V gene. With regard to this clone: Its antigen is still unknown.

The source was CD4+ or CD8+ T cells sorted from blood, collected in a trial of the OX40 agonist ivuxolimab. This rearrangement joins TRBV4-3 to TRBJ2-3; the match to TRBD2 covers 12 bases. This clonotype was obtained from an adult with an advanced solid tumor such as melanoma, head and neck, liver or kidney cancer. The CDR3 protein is CASSWTSGNTQYF. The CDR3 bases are TGCGCCAGCAGCTGGACTAGCGGGAATACGCAGTATTTT.